Each of the 20 T cell receptor beta chains below was sequenced from the same sample in a study of OX40 agonist ivuxolimab in advanced cancers. Using immunoSEQ multiplex PCR, the repertoire was profiled, and TCRdb retains in-frame clones only, with some absent. The table has fewer than 11,000 clones, about 82% seen once. The sample consisted of CD4+ or CD8+ T cells sorted from blood, taken in a trial of the OX40 agonist ivuxolimab. The receptor source for this set is an adult with an advanced solid tumor such as melanoma, head and neck, liver or kidney cancer.

Here the CDR3 reads CASSLGRALSNQPQHF. The CDR3, as DNA: TGCGCCAGCTCGCTGGGCAGGGCCCTTAGCAATCAGCCCCAGCATTTT. The chain couples TRBV4-1 to TRBJ1-5; possible D gene TRBD1, 5 bases. With 8 bases removed from V and 0 bases from J, the gap between germline ends came to 17 bases. In germline, CDR1 is MGHRA, CDR2 YSYEKL. The CDR3 spans 16 residues.

The rearrangement uses TRBV4-3 and TRBJ2-2, with 8 bases that match TRBD1. Trimming took 0 bases from V and 3 from J; bases not matched to a gene: 3. The length of the CDR3 is 16 residues. Germline V CDR1 and CDR2: LGHNA, YSLEER. The CDR3: CASSQDRGRDTGELFF. The CDR3 DNA is TGCGCCAGCAGCCAAGACAGGGGGCGCGACACCGGGGAGCTGTTTTTT.

The V gene is TRBV6-4, the J gene TRBJ1-6; D call uncertain. Trimming shortened V by 2 bases and J by 5 bases, and 4 bases separated the two germline ends. The CDR3 is 13 residues long. Germline V lookup: CDR1 MRHNA, CDR2 SNTAGT. DNA of the CDR3: TGTGCCAGCAGTGACAGGGATAATTCACCCCTCCACTTT. It yields the protein CASSDRDNSPLHF.

The rearrangement joins TRBV11-3 to TRBJ2-2; D is undetermined. V lost 6 bases to trimming and J lost 1 base, with 6 bases between them. The CDR3 loop spans 13 amino acids. The germline gives CDR1 SGHNT, CDR2 YENEEA. CDR3 coding DNA: TGTGCCAGCAGTCGACGGAACACCGGGGAGCTGTTTTTT. Translation gives CASSRRNTGELFF.

The genes are TRBV7-9 and TRBJ2-1; 8 positions agree with TRBD1. Per the germline V gene, CDR1 is SEHNR and CDR2 is FQNEAQ (reference sequence). With 5 bases clipped from V and 4 bases from J, the junction kept 4 bases outside the gene matches. This CDR3 is 14 amino acids long. The CDR3 spells CASSPRQGYNEQFF. The CDR3 DNA is TGTGCCAGCAGCCCCCGACAGGGGTACAATGAGCAGTTCTTC. Variable domain in full (rest from reference TRBV7-9 and TRBJ2-1): DTGVSQNPRHKITKRGQNVTFRCDPISEHNRLYWYRQTLGQGPEFLTYFQNEAQLEKSRLLSDRFSAERPKGSFSTLEIQRTEQGDSAMYLCASSPRQGYNEQFFGPGTRLTVL.

Worth noting for this clone: This sample includes further DNA sequences coding for the same CDR3. V usage is TRBV9 and J usage is TRBJ2-1, with D hard to call. Trimming cost V 0 bases and J 0 bases, with 7 bases left between them. The germline gives CDR1 SGDLS, CDR2 YYNGEE. The CDR3 consists of 15 residues. The DNA for the CDR3 is TGTGCCAGCAGCGTAGAAGATAGCTCCTACAATGAGCAGTTCTTC. It translates to CASSVEDSSYNEQFF.

The chain recombines TRBV13 with TRBJ2-1, with 11 positions matching TRBD2. There are 17 residues in the CDR3. V was clipped by 5 bases and J by 0 bases; unmatched bases: 6. The V gene's germline CDR1 is PRHDT and CDR2 FYEKMQ (reference sequence). The CDR3 protein is CASSRTSGGPSYNEQFF. Here the CDR3 DNA reads TGTGCCAGCAGCCGAACTAGCGGGGGCCCCTCCTACAATGAGCAGTTCTTC.

Only a few counts were recorded for this clone. V usage is TRBV11-2 and J usage is TRBJ2-1, with D perhaps TRBD1 (7 bases). From germline, CDR1 is SGHAT and CDR2 FQNNGV. This CDR3 is 18 amino acids long. V lost 2 bases to trimming and J lost 5 bases, with 22 bases between them. The CDR3 spells CASSLKEWGRGTDNEQFF. The CDR3 DNA is TGTGCCAGCAGCTTAAAGGAATGGGGTCGGGGGACAGACAATGAGCAGTTCTTC.

This sequence joins TRBV11-2 and TRBJ2-7; D is uncertain. V was shortened by 1 base and J by 7 bases, with 5 bases between the two germline ends. There are 11 residues in the CDR3. Germline lookup yields CDR1 SGHAT and CDR2 FQNNGV. The CDR3 sequence: CASSLGQEQYF. CDR3 coding DNA: TGTGCCAGCAGCTTAGGGCAGGAGCAGTACTTC.

V is TRBV2 and J is TRBJ2-3; no clear D gene. Trimming left V 3 bases short and J 0 bases short, with 13 bases between. The CDR3 runs 16 residues. Germline V CDR1 and CDR2: SNHLY, FYNNEI. CDR3 bases: TGTGCCAGCAGTGACGCGACGGAAGCGAGCACAGATACGCAGTATTTT. Its protein is CASSDATEASTDTQYF. The whole variable domain, remainder taken from reference TRBV2 and TRBJ2-3, is EPEVTQTPSHQVTQMGQEVILRCVPISNHLYFYWYRQILGQKVEFLVSFYNNEISEKSEIFDDQFSVERPDGSNFTLKIRSTKLEDSAMYFCASSDATEASTDTQYFGPGTRLTVL.

The chain combines TRBV7-9 with TRBJ2-3; TRBD1 aligns across 7 bases. This CDR3 has 13 residues. The germline gives CDR1 SEHNR, CDR2 FQNEAQ (reference sequence). Germline trimming cut 5 bases from V and 5 bases from J; bases unmatched to any gene: 4. This CDR3 is CASSVQGQDTQYF. CDR3 in DNA: TGTGCCAGCAGCGTACAGGGGCAAGATACGCAGTATTTT.

The rearrangement joins TRBV7-2 to TRBJ2-1, with a tentative D call TRBD1 (6 bases). The CDR3 has 16 residues. The germline gives CDR1 SGHTA, CDR2 FQGNSA. Trimming removed 3 bases at V and 0 bases at J, with 12 bases between. The CDR3 coding sequence is TGTGCCAGCAGCTTCCCGAGGGGGAGCTCCTACAATGAGCAGTTCTTC. It codes for CASSFPRGSSYNEQFF. Based on the CDR3 plus reference TRBV7-2 and TRBJ2-1, the full variable domain is GAGVSQSPSNKVTEKGKDVELRCDPISGHTALYWYRQSLGQGLEFLIYFQGNSAPDKSGLPSDRFSAERTGGSVSTLTIQRTQQEDSAVYLCASSFPRGSSYNEQFFGPGTRLTVL.

The chain uses TRBV11-2 and TRBJ2-3, with TRBD1 identical over 8 bases. The CDR3 is 16 amino acids. V lost 5 bases to trimming and J lost 4 bases; unmatched junction nucleotides: 11. CDR1 SGHAT and CDR2 FQNNGV come from the germline V gene. The CDR3 bases are TGTGCCAGCAGCCCCATGGCAGGGGGCCTCTCAGATACGCAGTATTTT. Protein product: CASSPMAGGLSDTQYF.

The rearrangement links TRBV27 to TRBJ2-2, with D unresolved. The CDR3 is 12 amino acids. The germline CDR1 and CDR2 sequences are MNHEY and SMNVEV (reference sequence). The V and J ends lost 5 bases and 6 bases respectively, with 7 bases between them. The CDR3 is CASSPPAGELFF. CDR3 nucleotides: TGTGCCAGCAGTCCTCCGGCCGGGGAGCTGTTTTTT.

In this sample, this clone turned up a few times. The rearrangement uses TRBV5-6 and TRBJ1-1; D ambiguous. Trimming left V 3 bases short and J 10 bases short, with 13 bases between. Germline-derived CDR1 and CDR2 are SGHDT and YYEEEE. The length of the CDR3 is 12 residues. CDR3 sequence reads: CASSSTRAAAFF. CDR3 bases: TGTGCCAGCAGCTCGACAAGGGCTGCAGCTTTCTTT.

The V call is TRBV19, the J call TRBJ2-1; 7 bases are a match to TRBD2. Germline CDR1 and CDR2: LNHDA and SQIVND (reference sequence). CDR3 length: 16 residues. V lost 5 bases, J lost 4 bases, and 11 bases stayed unmatched. As DNA, the CDR3 is TGTGCCAGTAGTCCGACACAGCGGGGTAGGTACAATGAGCAGTTCTTC. Amino acids: CASSPTQRGRYNEQFF.

By share, this clone counts as medium-sized. V gene TRBV14 combines with J gene TRBJ1-1; 7 nucleotides align to TRBD1. V lost 4 bases and J lost 0; bases outside the gene matches: 5. Germline CDR1 reads SGHDN; CDR2 reads FVKESK. The CDR3 spans 15 residues. This CDR3 reads CASSPTQGMNTEAFF. The CDR3 DNA follows: TGTGCCAGCAGCCCCACACAGGGGATGAACACTGAAGCTTTCTTT.

J is TRBJ2-1 and V is TRBV15; tentative D call: TRBD2 (7 bases). Trimming took 1 base from V and 6 from J, leaving 13 bases between them. The length of the CDR3 is 15 residues. Germline CDR1 and CDR2: LNHNV and YYDKDF (reference sequence). The CDR3 sequence is CATSRGGGRGNEQFF. CDR3 sequence (DNA): TGTGCCACCAGCAGAGGAGGGGGGAGGGGCAATGAGCAGTTCTTC.

The V gene is TRBV5-8, the J gene TRBJ2-3, with no clear D. This CDR3 is built from 14 residues. The V gene's germline CDR1 is SGHTS and CDR2 YDEGEE. V shed 0 bases and J shed 1 base, with 6 bases lying between them. Here the CDR3 reads CASSLEFGTDTQYF. The DNA for the CDR3 is TGTGCCAGCAGCTTGGAGTTCGGCACAGATACGCAGTATTTT.

V usage is TRBV7-8 and J usage is TRBJ2-1; 9 bases fit TRBD1. The CDR3 covers 15 residues. Trimming at V came to 5 bases and at J to 8 bases, leaving 10 bases not matched to a gene. Germline CDR1 and CDR2: SGHVS and FQNEAQ. In DNA form, the CDR3 reads TGTGCCAGCAGCACCCGGGACAGGGACTTTGATGAGCAGTTCTTC. It encodes CASSTRDRDFDEQFF.